This T cell receptor beta chain derives from a study of blood T cell repertoires in COVID-19. Study as a whole: T cells, B-cell-depleted T cells, or PBMCs supplied cDNA or gDNA.

Profiling relied on immunoSEQ multiplex PCR, and the TCRdb table lists in-frame clones only, not all of them. The sample shows approximately 280,000 clones, 90% of them seen only once. V lost 2 bases and J 3 bases, leaving 17 bases between the germline ends. The germline V gene encodes CDR1 MNHEY and CDR2 SMNVEV (reference sequence). The CDR3 contains 16 residues. The source of this sequence is a woman aged 25 to 39 with COVID-19, enrolled during active disease. Sequencing was performed on peripheral blood. The chain couples TRBV27 to TRBJ2-7, with no clear D. The CDR3 here is CASSLRPYYRRYEQYF. The CDR3 DNA reads as TGTGCCAGCAGTTTACGGCCCTACTACCGGCGCTACGAGCAGTACTTC.